This T cell receptor (beta chain) originates from a study of metastatic and nonmetastatic thyroid tumors (dated by TCRdb to about 2020). About the investigation overall: For patients with malignant and with benign thyroid disease, the researchers compared repertoires between peripheral blood samples and tumor or nodule tissue samples. Overall results and qualifications from the work: In both blood and tumor samples, malignant tumors were reported to have significantly higher TCR beta diversity than benign nodules.

No patient had received any treatment before thyroid surgery. Using T-cell receptor beta sequencing, the study looked back at clinical samples from patients collected from about 2011 to 2019. Termini included, the CDR3 measures 15 amino acids. Kept here is only the CDR3 DNA, which spans 45 bases and is read in frame from base 1. The germline V gene (reference sequence) specifies MNHEY as CDR1 and SMNVEV as CDR2. As concerns this clone: Its recognized antigen is unknown. Since no conserved phenylalanine or tryptophan closes the CDR3, a read error is the likely cause.

Library construction relied on PCR. The instrument was an Illumina HiSeq 4000. High-throughput sequencing was used to profile the CDR3 region of the TCR beta-chain in every patient. As for how the authors treated the data: CDR3 differences across clinicopathological groups were used to build a classifier for discriminating distant-metastatic papillary thyroid cancer patients. To measure repertoire diversity the researchers used the Shannon index, while the Morisita-Horn index served to gauge how similar the tumor and blood repertoires were. Starting from the raw public reads, TCRdb applied fastp trimming at Q25, assembled clones with MiXCR and retained in-frame beta chains. The V and J calls shown here were made by TCRdb, not taken from the authors' results. The sample table records over 4,500 clones; 25% to 30% of these occur just once. Jointly, the top ten make up 17% of the sample.

The receptor was isolated from a female donor with papillary thyroid cancer or a benign thyroid nodule (not recorded which). Some clones in this sample may be carry-over from other donors' samples. The chain is made from TRBV27 and TRBJ2-7, and 7 bases in between align with TRBD1. The J call may be mistaken, given a closer DNA end match to TRBJ2-1. Sequencing was performed on adjacent normal tissue. The base sequence is TGTGCCAGCAGTCTCGTGACAGGGAGTAACTACGAGCAGTTCTAC. This sequence encodes CASSLVTGSNYEQFY.